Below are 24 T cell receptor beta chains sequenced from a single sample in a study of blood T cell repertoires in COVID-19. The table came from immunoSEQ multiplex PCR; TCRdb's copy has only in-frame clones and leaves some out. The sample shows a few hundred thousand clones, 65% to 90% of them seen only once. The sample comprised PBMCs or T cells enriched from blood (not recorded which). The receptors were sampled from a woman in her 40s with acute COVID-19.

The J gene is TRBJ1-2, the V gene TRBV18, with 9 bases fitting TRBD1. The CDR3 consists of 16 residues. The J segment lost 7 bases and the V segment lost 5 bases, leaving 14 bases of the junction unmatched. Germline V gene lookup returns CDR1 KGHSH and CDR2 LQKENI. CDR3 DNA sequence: TGTGCCAGCTCAGCTAACACAGGGGGCGATGTGCGTGGCTACACCTTC. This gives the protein CASSANTGGDVRGYTF.

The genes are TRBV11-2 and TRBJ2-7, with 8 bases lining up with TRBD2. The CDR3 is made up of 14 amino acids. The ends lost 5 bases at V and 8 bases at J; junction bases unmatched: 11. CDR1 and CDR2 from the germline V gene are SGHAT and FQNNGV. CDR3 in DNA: TGTGCCAGCAGCGTCCCCTCTAGCGGGCCAAAGCAGTACTTC. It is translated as CASSVPSSGPKQYF.

The CDR3 sequence: CSARHRDRRFF. The CDR3, as DNA: TGCAGTGCTAGACACCGGGACAGGCGGTTCTTC. The chain couples TRBV20-1 to TRBJ2-1, with 8 bases fitting TRBD1. The CDR3 has 11 amino acids. The germline V gene encodes CDR1 DFQATT and CDR2 SNEGSKA (reference sequence). Losses at the gene ends were 2 bases for V and 15 bases for J; bases not matched to a gene: 6.

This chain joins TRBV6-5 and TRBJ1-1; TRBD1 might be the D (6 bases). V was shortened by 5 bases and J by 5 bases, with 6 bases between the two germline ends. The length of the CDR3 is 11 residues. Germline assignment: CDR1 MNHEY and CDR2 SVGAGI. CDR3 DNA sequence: TGTGCCAGCAGTAGGGGGACTGAAGCTTTCTTT. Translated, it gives CASSRGTEAFF.

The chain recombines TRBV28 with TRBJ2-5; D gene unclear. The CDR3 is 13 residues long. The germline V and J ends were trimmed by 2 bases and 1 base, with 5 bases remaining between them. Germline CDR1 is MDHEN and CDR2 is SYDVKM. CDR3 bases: TGTGCCAGCAGTTTAACACCCCAAGAGACCCAGTACTTC. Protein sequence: CASSLTPQETQYF.

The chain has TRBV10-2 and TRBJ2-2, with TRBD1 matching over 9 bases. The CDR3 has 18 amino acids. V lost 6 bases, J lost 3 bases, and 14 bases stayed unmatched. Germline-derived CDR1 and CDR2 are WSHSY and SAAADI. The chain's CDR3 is CASRQPGRQGGDTGELFF. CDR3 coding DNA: TGCGCCAGCAGACAACCTGGTCGACAGGGGGGGGACACCGGGGAGCTGTTTTTT.

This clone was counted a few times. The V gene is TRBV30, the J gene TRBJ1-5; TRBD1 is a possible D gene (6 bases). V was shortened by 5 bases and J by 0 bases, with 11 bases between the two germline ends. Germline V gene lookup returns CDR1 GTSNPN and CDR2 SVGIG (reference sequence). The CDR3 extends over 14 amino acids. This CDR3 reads CAWQTGNSNQPQHF. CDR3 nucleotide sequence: TGTGCCTGGCAAACAGGGAATAGCAATCAGCCCCAGCATTTT.

The CDR3 DNA is TGCGCTAACCGGACAGGGAGGGGAAACATTCAGTACTTC. Translated: CANRTGRGNIQYF. The V and J genes are TRBV23-1 and TRBJ2-4; possibly TRBD1 for D (8 bases). TRBV23-1 falls under the ORF class, with uncertain function. The CDR3 extends over 13 amino acids.

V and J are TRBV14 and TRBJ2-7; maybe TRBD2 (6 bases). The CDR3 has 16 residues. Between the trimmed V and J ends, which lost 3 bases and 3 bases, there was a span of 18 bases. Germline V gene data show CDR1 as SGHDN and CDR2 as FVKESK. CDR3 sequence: CASSQGRPLRVYEQYF. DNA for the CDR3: TGTGCCAGCAGCCAGGGGAGGCCGCTTAGGGTCTACGAGCAGTACTTC.

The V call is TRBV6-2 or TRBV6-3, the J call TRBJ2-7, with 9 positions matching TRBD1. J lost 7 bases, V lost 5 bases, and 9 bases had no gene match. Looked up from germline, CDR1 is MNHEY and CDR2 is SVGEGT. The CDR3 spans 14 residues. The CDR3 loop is CASSAGQGVWEQYF. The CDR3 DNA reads TGTGCCAGCAGTGCGGGACAGGGAGTTTGGGAGCAGTACTTC.

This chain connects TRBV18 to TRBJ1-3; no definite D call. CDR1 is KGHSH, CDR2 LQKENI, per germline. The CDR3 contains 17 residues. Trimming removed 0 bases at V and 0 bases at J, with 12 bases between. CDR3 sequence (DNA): TGTGCCAGCTCACCACCATGGACTGGAGGCTCTGGAAACACCATATATTTT. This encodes CASSPPWTGGSGNTIYF.

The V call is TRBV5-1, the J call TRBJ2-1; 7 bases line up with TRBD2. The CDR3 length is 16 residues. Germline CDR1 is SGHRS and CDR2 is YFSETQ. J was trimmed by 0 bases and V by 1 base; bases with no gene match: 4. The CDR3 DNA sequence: TGCGCCAGCAGCTTGTCGAGCGGGAACTCCTACAATGAGCAGTTCTTC. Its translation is CASSLSSGNSYNEQFF.

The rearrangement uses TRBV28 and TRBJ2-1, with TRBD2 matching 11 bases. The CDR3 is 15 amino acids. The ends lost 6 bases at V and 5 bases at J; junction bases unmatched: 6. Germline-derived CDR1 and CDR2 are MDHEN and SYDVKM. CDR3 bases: TGTGCCAGCAGCCGCGGGACTAGCGGTAACAATGAGCAGTTCTTC. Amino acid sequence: CASSRGTSGNNEQFF. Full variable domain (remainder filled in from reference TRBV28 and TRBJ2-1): DVKVTQSSRYLVKRTGEKVFLECVQDMDHENMFWYRQDPGLGLRLIYFSYDVKMKEKGDIPEGYSVSREKKERFSLILESASTNQTSMYLCASSRGTSGNNEQFFGPGTRLTVL.

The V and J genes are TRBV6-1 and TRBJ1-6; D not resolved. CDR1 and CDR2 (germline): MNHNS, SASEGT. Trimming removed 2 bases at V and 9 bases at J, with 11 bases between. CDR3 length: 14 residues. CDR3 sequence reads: CASSELSGLSPLHF. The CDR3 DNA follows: TGTGCCAGCAGTGAATTGTCGGGTCTTTCACCCCTCCACTTT.

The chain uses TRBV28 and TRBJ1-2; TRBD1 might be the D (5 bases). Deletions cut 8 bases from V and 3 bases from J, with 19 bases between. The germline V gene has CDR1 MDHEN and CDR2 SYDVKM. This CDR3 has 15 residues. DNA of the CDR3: TGTGCCAGCTGGGAGGGGTCAGCCTCTTACTATGGCTACACCTTC. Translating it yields CASWEGSASYYGYTF.

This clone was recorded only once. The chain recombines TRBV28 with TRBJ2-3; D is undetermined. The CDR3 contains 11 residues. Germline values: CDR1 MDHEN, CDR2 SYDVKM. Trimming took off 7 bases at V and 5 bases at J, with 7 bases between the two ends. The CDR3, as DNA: TGTGCCAGCACTCTGAGAGATACGCAGTATTTT. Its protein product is CASTLRDTQYF.

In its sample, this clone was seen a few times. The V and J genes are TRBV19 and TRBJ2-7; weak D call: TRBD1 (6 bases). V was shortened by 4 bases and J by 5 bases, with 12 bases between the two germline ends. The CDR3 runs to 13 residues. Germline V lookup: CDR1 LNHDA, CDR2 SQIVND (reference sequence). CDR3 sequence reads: CASSNRAGDEQYF. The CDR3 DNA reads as TGTGCCAGTAGTAACAGGGCGGGCGACGAGCAGTACTTC.

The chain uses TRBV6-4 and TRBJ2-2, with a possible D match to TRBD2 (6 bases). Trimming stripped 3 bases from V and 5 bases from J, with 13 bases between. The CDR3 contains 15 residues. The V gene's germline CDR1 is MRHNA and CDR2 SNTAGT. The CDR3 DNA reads TGTGCCAGCAGTGAAGTATTGGCGGGAACCGGGGAGCTGTTTTTT. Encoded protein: CASSEVLAGTGELFF.

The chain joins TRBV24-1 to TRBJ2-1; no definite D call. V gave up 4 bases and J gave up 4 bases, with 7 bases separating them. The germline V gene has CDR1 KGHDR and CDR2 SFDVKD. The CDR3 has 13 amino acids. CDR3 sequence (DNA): TGTGCCACCAGTGAGCGAATGTACAATGAGCAGTTCTTC. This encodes CATSERMYNEQFF.

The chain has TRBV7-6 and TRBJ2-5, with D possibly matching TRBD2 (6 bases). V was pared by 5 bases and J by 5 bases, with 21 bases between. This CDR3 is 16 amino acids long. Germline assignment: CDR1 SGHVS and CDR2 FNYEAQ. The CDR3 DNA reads TGTGCCAGCAGCCAGGGACTTAACATACCGGGGGAGACCCAGTACTTC. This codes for CASSQGLNIPGETQYF.

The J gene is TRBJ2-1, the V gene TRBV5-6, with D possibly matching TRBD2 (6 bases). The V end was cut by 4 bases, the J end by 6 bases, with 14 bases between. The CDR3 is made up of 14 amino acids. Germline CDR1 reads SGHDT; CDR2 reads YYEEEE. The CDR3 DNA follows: TGTGCCAGCAGCCCACGGGGGAAGGGCAATGAGCAGTTCTTC. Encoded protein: CASSPRGKGNEQFF. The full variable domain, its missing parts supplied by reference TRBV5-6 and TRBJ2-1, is DAGVTQSPTHLIKTRGQQVTLRCSPKSGHDTVSWYQQALGQGPQFIFQYYEEEERQRGNFPDRFSGHQFPNYSSELNVNALLLGDSALYLCASSPRGKGNEQFFGPGTRLTVL.

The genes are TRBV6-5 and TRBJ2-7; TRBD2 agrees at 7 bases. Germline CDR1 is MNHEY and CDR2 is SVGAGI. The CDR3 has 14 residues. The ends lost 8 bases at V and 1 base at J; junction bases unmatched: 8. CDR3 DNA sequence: TGTGCCAGCGGCCGGGGAGCGGGATCCTACGAGCAGTACTTC. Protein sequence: CASGRGAGSYEQYF.

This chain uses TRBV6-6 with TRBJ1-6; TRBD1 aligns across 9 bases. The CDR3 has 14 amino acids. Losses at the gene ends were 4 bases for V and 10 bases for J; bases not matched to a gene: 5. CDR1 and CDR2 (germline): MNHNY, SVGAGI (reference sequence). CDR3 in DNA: TGTGCCAGCAGTTCGGACAGGGGACGATCACCCCTCCACTTT. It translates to CASSSDRGRSPLHF.

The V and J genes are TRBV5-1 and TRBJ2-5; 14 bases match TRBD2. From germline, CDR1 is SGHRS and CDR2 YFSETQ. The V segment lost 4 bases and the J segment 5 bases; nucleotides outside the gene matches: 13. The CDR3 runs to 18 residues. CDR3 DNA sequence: TGCGCCAGCAGCCGCTCCGGGACTAGCGGGAGAGGATGGGAGACCCAGTACTTC. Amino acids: CASSRSGTSGRGWETQYF.